Below, 10 T cell receptor beta chains from the same sample are listed, as sequenced in a study of cytomegalovirus exposure and HLA in healthy donors. 60 Vbeta and 13 Jbeta primers were used in PCR. Here immunoSEQ multiplex PCR was the method, and the copy in TCRdb shows in-frame clones only, minus some. There are some 130,000 clones in the sample; more than 75% occur only once, and about 2% lies in the top ten. The sample taken for sequencing was PBMCs. The source is a man younger than 40 in good health and CMV-seronegative.

DNA of the CDR3: TGCAGTGCTGGGGAGTACAATGAGCAGTTCTTC. Protein sequence: CSAGEYNEQFF. The chain has TRBV20-1 and TRBJ2-1; D is perhaps TRBD2 (5 bases). This CDR3 has 11 residues. V was trimmed by 5 bases and J by 4 bases, leaving 6 bases between them. From germline, CDR1 is DFQATT and CDR2 SNEGSKA (reference sequence).

The V gene is TRBV19, the J gene TRBJ2-7; 12 nucleotides line up with TRBD1. Germline V gene data show CDR1 as LNHDA and CDR2 as SQIVND (reference sequence). The CDR3 extends over 17 amino acids. The V gene end was trimmed by 1 base and the J gene end by 4 bases; junction bases not matched to a gene: 8. The CDR3 here is CASSIVPGTGGDYEQYF. The CDR3 region has the DNA TGTGCCAGTAGTATAGTCCCCGGGACAGGGGGCGATTACGAGCAGTACTTC.

The chain links TRBV18 to TRBJ2-7; no clear D. CDR1 KGHSH and CDR2 LQKENI come from the germline V gene. V lost 3 bases and J 2 bases, leaving 8 bases between the germline ends. This CDR3 region has 13 residues. CDR3 residues: CASSPSSPYEQYF. In nucleotides, the CDR3 is TGTGCCAGCTCACCGTCCTCCCCCTACGAGCAGTACTTC.

CDR3 sequence reads: CASSTPGTRKTQYF. The DNA of the CDR3 is TGTGCCAGCAGTACCCCCGGGACTAGGAAGACCCAGTACTTC. The genes are TRBV25-1 and TRBJ2-5; 8 nucleotides match TRBD2. Trimming removed 5 bases from V and 6 bases from J; junction bases left unmatched: 8. This CDR3 contains 14 residues. Germline V gives CDR1 MGHDK, CDR2 SYGVNS.

The chain links TRBV11-2 to TRBJ2-1, with D tentatively TRBD2 (5 bases). V lost 5 bases and J 6 bases, leaving 14 bases between the germline ends. CDR3 length: 14 amino acids. The germline gives CDR1 SGHAT, CDR2 FQNNGV. CDR3 nucleotides: TGTGCCAGCAGCCGCGGGCTGGACCTCAATGAGCAGTTCTTC. Its translation is CASSRGLDLNEQFF.

The V and J genes are TRBV30 and TRBJ2-7; 7 bases are a match to TRBD1. From germline, CDR1 is GTSNPN and CDR2 SVGIG (reference sequence). V shed 8 bases, J shed 1 base, and the junction held 2 bases outside the gene matches. There are 11 residues in the CDR3. The DNA of the CDR3 is TGTGCCGTGGGACAGTCCTACGAGCAGTACTTC. It yields the protein CAVGQSYEQYF.

The rearrangement links TRBV21-1 to TRBJ2-1; the D segment call TRBD2 is taken from the table without a DNA check. TRBV21-1 is given as a pseudogene. The CDR3 spans 17 residues. Written as DNA, the CDR3 is TGTGCCAGCAGCAAAGGGGGCCTAGCGGGAGGCTACAATGAGCAGTTCTTC. Its protein is CASSKGGLAGGYNEQFF.

Only a few counts were recorded for this clone. One junction end disagrees with the germline gene, perhaps due to a read error. V is TRBV7-9 and J is TRBJ2-2, with 10 nucleotides matching TRBD2. The CDR3 length is 15 residues. The germline gives CDR1 SEHNR, CDR2 FQNEAQ (reference sequence). The CDR3 DNA is TGTTCCAGCAGCCCGAGCGGGAGGGGCACCGGGGAGCTGTTTTTT. This encodes CSSSPSGRGTGELFF.

The chain links TRBV6-5 to TRBJ1-1; D is ambiguous. The CDR3 length is 14 residues. Deletions cut 3 bases from V and 0 bases from J, with 8 bases between. CDR1 is MNHEY and CDR2 is SVGAGI in the germline V gene. The CDR3, as DNA: TGTGCCAGCAGTTATCGCGGTATGAACACTGAAGCTTTCTTT. It codes for CASSYRGMNTEAFF.

V usage is TRBV27 and J usage is TRBJ2-7; possibly TRBD1 for D (6 bases). The germline V gene has CDR1 MNHEY and CDR2 SMNVEV (reference sequence). The CDR3 spans 14 residues. The V end was cut by 4 bases, the J end by 3 bases, with 13 bases between. The CDR3 nucleotides are TGTGCCAGCAGTTCGTCAGGGGTGCACTACGAGCAGTACTTC. Encoded protein: CASSSSGVHYEQYF.